This T cell receptor (beta chain) was obtained from a study of human T cells and chemical hapten exposure (dated by TCRdb to the early 2020s). About the investigation overall: For sensitization, 2% DPC in acetone was applied to a roughly 2 cm by roughly 2 cm area of upper inner arm skin. Weekly therapeutic DPC doses were additionally applied to the scalp of patients throughout the roughly 25-week study period. Patch testing was performed on the upper back with Finn chambers containing 0.01% DPC, and the patch tests were scored after 6 days according to International Contact Dermatitis Research Group standards. Alopecia areata with under or over 50% scalp involvement, alopecia totalis and alopecia universalis were represented in the patient cohort, which was mostly female. Libraries were pooled for sequencing, and per-sample TCR yields varied mainly because of small differences in library volumes within the pool. The study tracked peripheral blood TCR repertoire changes in vivo during primary and secondary sensitization to the hapten diphenylcyclopropenone (DPC) in alopecia patients. Blood samples were taken from patients before sensitization (week 0) and at 2, 6 and about 24 weeks after DPC sensitization. Twenty-nine alopecia patients provided blood for TCR sequencing at one to four time points (pre-sensitization, 2, 6 and 24 weeks).

Here is what the overall study found, with its caveats: Compared with pre-sensitization or healthy control sets, expanded TCRs formed significantly more large CDR3 similarity clusters, which is consistent with antigen-driven responses. Because all patients had alopecia, a presumed autoimmune disease, the immune response of the patients might differ from that of healthy individuals. DPC sensitization did not change the number of TCRs with a frequency above 1 in 1000, and there was no evidence of changes in global repertoire structure. Repeated subsampling changed both the strength of the expansion versus patch-test correlation and the threshold at which that correlation became significant. Patch test score was positively correlated with the number of PT1 expanded TCRs, with significance at thresholds 8, 16 and 32 but not at 4.

The library was produced with RACE. The instrument was a NextSeq 500. During library preparation, unique molecular identifiers were attached to individual cDNA molecules so that TCRs could be counted quantitatively and reproducibly. Both TCR alpha and TCR beta chains were sequenced from each blood RNA sample. Concerning the study's data processing: The median number of TCRs per sample was approximately 93,000, ranging from about 20,000 to 750,000. V, J and CDR3 annotation of the TCR reads was carried out using the Decombinator software suite. Every sample was subsampled to the same number of TCRs (28,000) for the PS versus PT1 abundance plots. TCRs were defined as expanded if absent before sensitization and observed at least eight times at the 2-week time point. TCRdb cleaned the public reads at Q25 with fastp, built clones with MiXCR and kept in-frame beta chains. Under each unique CDR3 protein, matching rows form one entry showing the most common genes and DNA. The V and J calls follow TCRdb's processing rather than the paper's. This sample gives 380,000 or so distinct CDR3 sequences in total; 4.5% to 5.5% of them show up just once. More than 8% of the sample comes from the top ten.

Reading the label with the study, this specimen's time point is: pre-sensitization, week 0. This specimen's treatment or condition label, per the study, means: therapeutic diphenylcyclopropenone sensitization with weekly scalp DPC. At every patch-test visit, the blood draw took place before the patch test was put on. To be eligible, patients had to be aged 18 to 70, diagnosed with alopecia and judged suitable for DPC therapy, while pregnant patients were excluded. Total RNA was isolated from unfractionated whole blood collected in Tempus Blood RNA tubes. V and J lose 0 bases and 7 bases, and a span of 16 bases separates them. The cysteine opens and the phenylalanine closes a CDR3 of 15 amino acids. Only the CDR3 DNA stays, 45 bases, in frame from base 1. CDR1 and CDR2, per the germline V gene (reference sequence), are DFQATT and SNEGSKA. Notes on this clonotype: It lacks a known antigen. Base-call qualities are not available, and no considerably larger clone is one nucleotide away.

The sequence derives from a woman aged 18-30 years with alopecia areata. Some clones in this sample may be carry-over from other donors' samples. The sample was whole blood, taken in connection with sensitization to the hapten diphenylcyclopropenone (DPC). Recombination linked TRBV20-1 to TRBJ1-3, with TRBD1 as a weak D call on 5 bases. The CDR3 sequence is CSARDARRGRNTIYF. In nucleotide form, the sequence is TGCAGTGCTAGAGATGCCCGAAGGGGCCGGAACACCATATATTTT.